Presented here are 22 T cell receptor beta chains from one specimen sequenced in a study of blood T cell repertoires in COVID-19. Repertoires were generated with immunoSEQ multiplex PCR, while TCRdb's copy carries only in-frame clones and drops some. The sample carries about 140,000 clones, around 84% recorded once. The sample was peripheral blood. Every receptor here comes from a human donor with acute or convalescent COVID-19. The donor label of this sample is uncertain.

This chain links TRBV5-1 with TRBJ2-3; 11 bases fit TRBD2. Looked up from germline, CDR1 is SGHRS and CDR2 is YFSETQ. J lost 4 bases, V lost 4 bases, and 5 bases had no gene match. This CDR3 spans 15 amino acids. The CDR3 bases are TGCGCCAGCAGCGTCGGTAGCGGGGGGGCAGATACGCAGTATTTT. It specifies CASSVGSGGADTQYF. The full variable domain, with the rest looked up from reference TRBV5-1 and TRBJ2-3, is KAGVTQTPRYLIKTRGQQVTLSCSPISGHRSVSWYQQTPGQGLQFLFEYFSETQRNKGNFPGRFSGRQFSNSRSEMNVSTLELGDSALYLCASSVGSGGADTQYFGPGTRLTVL.

In its sample, this clone was seen once. The chain joins TRBV18 to TRBJ2-1; 7 nucleotides line up with TRBD2. With 1 base clipped from V and 3 bases from J, the junction kept 6 bases outside the gene matches. The CDR3 has 16 amino acids. Per germline, CDR1 KGHSH and CDR2 LQKENI. CDR3 in DNA: TGTGCCAGCTCACCACGTCCGCGGGAGTTCTACAATGAGCAGTTCTTC. It codes for CASSPRPREFYNEQFF.

The rearrangement uses TRBV9 and TRBJ2-7; D ambiguous. The V end was cut by 0 bases, the J end by 0 bases, with 10 bases between. CDR3 length: 15 amino acids. Looked up from germline, CDR1 is SGDLS and CDR2 is YYNGEE. Written as DNA, the CDR3 is TGTGCCAGCAGCGTAGAACCCGTTAGCTCCTACGAGCAGTACTTC. This sequence encodes CASSVEPVSSYEQYF. Filled out from reference TRBV9 and TRBJ2-7, the complete variable domain reads DSGVTQTPKHLITATGQRVTLRCSPRSGDLSVYWYQQSLDQGLQFLIQYYNGEERAKGNILERFSAQQFPDLHSELNLSSLELGDSALYFCASSVEPVSSYEQYFGPGTRLTVT.

CDR3 amino acids: CASSPGQMQETQYF. The CDR3 region has the DNA TGTGCCAGCAGCCCCGGACAGATGCAAGAGACCCAGTACTTC. The genes are TRBV6-5 and TRBJ2-5, with D maybe TRBD1 (6 bases). The ends were cut back, 6 bases at V and 2 bases at J, with 13 bases in the middle. Germline lookup yields CDR1 MNHEY and CDR2 SVGAGI. CDR3 size: 14 residues.

This chain connects TRBV3-1 (or the pseudogene TRBV3-2) to TRBJ2-5, with TRBD2 identical over 12 bases. The V segment lost 3 bases and the J segment 5 bases; nucleotides outside the gene matches: 4. CDR3 length: 15 amino acids. Germline CDR1 and CDR2: LGHDT and YNNKEL (reference sequence). This CDR3 is CASSQTSGGGETQYF. The CDR3 coding sequence is TGTGCCAGCAGCCAGACTAGCGGGGGTGGGGAGACCCAGTACTTC.

A few counts support this clone. V and J are TRBV19 and TRBJ2-2; D perhaps matches TRBD1 (6 bases). The CDR3 consists of 17 residues. CDR1 is LNHDA and CDR2 is SQIVND in the germline V gene (reference sequence). Deletions cut 10 bases from V and 3 bases from J, with 24 bases between. This chain's CDR3 is CATSLTDRPLDTGELFF. The CDR3 DNA reads TGTGCCACATCCCTTACCGACAGGCCCCTGGACACCGGGGAGCTGTTTTTT.

The chain employs TRBV6-2 or TRBV6-3 and TRBJ1-5, with TRBD1 matching 9 bases. The CDR3 is made up of 15 amino acids. CDR1 and CDR2 from the germline V gene are MNHEY and SVGEGT. After removal of 2 bases from V and 4 bases from J, the junction contained 3 bases not matched to a gene. The CDR3 spells CASSYGDRENQPQHF. The CDR3 DNA follows: TGTGCCAGCAGTTACGGGGACAGGGAGAATCAGCCCCAGCATTTT.

The chain joins TRBV11-2 to TRBJ1-5; D remains unclear. Trimming cost V 1 base and J 5 bases, with 9 bases left between them. Germline V gene data show CDR1 as SGHAT and CDR2 as FQNNGV. There are 14 residues in the CDR3. The CDR3 is CASSLASGDQPQHF. The CDR3 DNA reads as TGTGCCAGCAGCTTAGCAAGCGGGGATCAGCCCCAGCATTTT.

The chain links TRBV10-3 to TRBJ1-4; 12 nucleotides match TRBD1. Losses at the gene ends were 6 bases for V and 8 bases for J; bases not matched to a gene: 4. This CDR3 has 14 residues. CDR1 is ENHRY, CDR2 SYGVKD, per germline. The CDR3 protein is CAISSGTGGEKLFF. The CDR3 DNA sequence: TGTGCCATCAGCTCCGGGACAGGGGGCGAAAAACTGTTTTTT.

CDR3 DNA: TGCGCCAGCAGCCAAGGAGACGAGACTCTCGCTGTGGTGGCCCAGCATTTT. It specifies CASSQGDETLAVVAQHF. V is TRBV4-1 and J is TRBJ1-5; no firm D call. This CDR3 is 17 amino acids long. Germline lookup yields CDR1 MGHRA and CDR2 YSYEKL. V was pared by 1 base and J by 11 bases, with 24 bases between.

A remark on this clone: Additional DNA sequences in this sample encode the identical CDR3. CDR3 in DNA: TGTGCCAGCAGTTCCGGACAGGGCAATCAGCCCCAGCATTTT. This encodes CASSSGQGNQPQHF. The chain recombines TRBV6-5 with TRBJ1-5, with 7 bases aligning to TRBD1. V shed 4 bases and J 2 bases; nucleotides not matched to a gene: 2. The CDR3 extends over 14 amino acids. Germline values: CDR1 MNHEY, CDR2 SVGAGI.

The chain recombines TRBV11-1 with TRBJ2-7; weak D call: TRBD1 (6 bases). The length of the CDR3 is 14 residues. Germline values: CDR1 SGHAT, CDR2 FQDESV (reference sequence). V was pared by 1 base and J by 3 bases, with 10 bases between. The CDR3 DNA reads as TGTGCCAGCAGCTTAGGGGACATCCTCTACGAGCAGTACTTC. This encodes CASSLGDILYEQYF.

The chain employs TRBV4-1 and TRBJ2-3, with D possibly matching TRBD1 (5 bases). The CDR3 totals 16 residues. Germline V gene lookup returns CDR1 MGHRA and CDR2 YSYEKL. V gave up 1 base and J gave up 2 bases, with 13 bases separating them. The CDR3 loop reads CASSQARPGFTDTQYF. In DNA, the CDR3 is TGCGCCAGCAGCCAAGCAAGGCCAGGGTTCACAGATACGCAGTATTTT.

The J gene is TRBJ1-5, the V gene TRBV5-5; 10 bases map to TRBD1. V trimming: 0 bases; J trimming: 3 bases; junction bases outside the gene matches: 9. In germline, CDR1 is SGHKS, CDR2 YYEKEE (reference sequence). The CDR3 totals 18 residues. DNA of the CDR3: TGTGCCAGCAGCTTGGCATGGTCGGGACAGGGGAACAATCAGCCCCAGCATTTT. This codes for CASSLAWSGQGNNQPQHF.

This sequence joins TRBV18 and TRBJ2-3; 8 bases map to TRBD1. With V trimmed by 3 bases and J by 3 bases, 2 bases remained unmatched. Germline V gene lookup returns CDR1 KGHSH and CDR2 LQKENI. This CDR3 has 14 amino acids. The CDR3: CASSPRQGTDTQYF. In DNA form, the CDR3 reads TGTGCCAGCTCACCTAGACAGGGGACAGATACGCAGTATTTT. Supplemented by reference TRBV18 and TRBJ2-3, the full variable domain reads NAGVMQNPRHLVRRRGQEARLRCSPMKGHSHVYWYRQLPEEGLKFMVYLQKENIIDESGMPKERFSAEFPKEGPSILRIQQVVRGDSAAYFCASSPRQGTDTQYFGPGTRLTVL.

This sequence joins TRBV7-3 and TRBJ1-4; 7 bases map to TRBD1. CDR3 length equals 15 residues. The germline V gene has CDR1 SGHTA and CDR2 FQGTGA. J gave up 4 bases and V 3 bases, and 5 bases lay outside the gene matches. In DNA, the CDR3 is TGTGCCAGCAGCTTTAGACAGGGCGGTAATGAAAAACTGTTTTTT. The encoded protein is CASSFRQGGNEKLFF.

This chain links TRBV6-2 or TRBV6-3 with TRBJ2-5; weak D call: TRBD2 (5 bases). The V gene's germline CDR1 is MNHEY and CDR2 SVGEGT. V shed 5 bases and J shed 1 base, with 11 bases lying between them. The CDR3 length is 14 residues. CDR3 coding DNA: TGTGCCAGCAGTCCGAGGGTGCCCCAAGAGACCCAGTACTTC. Its protein is CASSPRVPQETQYF.

The V and J genes are TRBV29-1 and TRBJ2-2, with D possibly TRBD2 on 5 matching bases. Trimming removed 0 bases from V and 4 bases from J, with 12 bases in between. The length of the CDR3 is 15 residues. Germline V gene lookup returns CDR1 SQVTM and CDR2 ANQGSEA. The CDR3 loop is CSVEDLEGGTGELFF. Here the CDR3 DNA reads TGCAGCGTTGAAGATCTCGAGGGTGGCACCGGGGAGCTGTTTTTT.

The chain is built from TRBV11-3 and TRBJ2-5, with TRBD2 matching 7 bases. The CDR3 runs to 13 residues. Per germline, CDR1 SGHNT and CDR2 YENEEA. V lost 5 bases to trimming and J lost 5 bases; unmatched junction nucleotides: 5. The CDR3 here is CASSRGVGETQYF. The CDR3 bases are TGTGCCAGCAGCCGGGGGGTTGGGGAGACCCAGTACTTC.

The V and J genes are TRBV5-4 and TRBJ2-7; TRBD1 aligns across 8 bases. The CDR3 has 14 amino acids. Germline V gives CDR1 SGHNT, CDR2 YYREEE (reference sequence). With 1 base clipped from V and 3 bases from J, the junction kept 3 bases outside the gene matches. CDR3 amino acids: CASSLRTGIYEQYF. In DNA, the CDR3 is TGTGCCAGCAGCTTGCGGACAGGGATCTACGAGCAGTACTTC.

The chain is built from TRBV6-6 and TRBJ1-2; 7 nucleotides agree with TRBD1. The CDR3 contains 13 residues. Losses at the gene ends were 5 bases for V and 6 bases for J; bases not matched to a gene: 6. CDR1 and CDR2 from the germline V gene are MNHNY and SVGAGI (reference sequence). For the CDR3, the DNA is TGTGCCAGCAGTGTGACAGGGAACCATGGCTACACCTTC. Translating it yields CASSVTGNHGYTF.

The chain links TRBV7-9 to TRBJ1-3; D is ambiguous. Trimming stripped 2 bases from V and 0 bases from J, with 14 bases between. Germline V gene data show CDR1 as SEHNR and CDR2 as FQNEAQ (reference sequence). This CDR3 spans 17 amino acids. The CDR3 region is CASSLRSSSYSGNTIYF. The CDR3 nucleotides read TGTGCCAGCAGCTTAAGATCATCCAGTTACTCTGGAAACACCATATATTTT.